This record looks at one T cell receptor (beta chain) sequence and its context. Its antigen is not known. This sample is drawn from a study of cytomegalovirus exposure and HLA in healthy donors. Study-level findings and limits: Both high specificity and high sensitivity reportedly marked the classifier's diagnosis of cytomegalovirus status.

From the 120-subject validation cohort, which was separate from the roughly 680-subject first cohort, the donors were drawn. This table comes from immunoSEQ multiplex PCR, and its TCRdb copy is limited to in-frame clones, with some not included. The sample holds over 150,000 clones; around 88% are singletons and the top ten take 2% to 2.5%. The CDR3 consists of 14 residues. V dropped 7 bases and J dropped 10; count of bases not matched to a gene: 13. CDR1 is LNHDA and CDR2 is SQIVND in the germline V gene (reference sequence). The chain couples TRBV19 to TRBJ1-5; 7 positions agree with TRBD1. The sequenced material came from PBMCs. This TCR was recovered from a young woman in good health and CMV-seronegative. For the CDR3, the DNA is TGTGCCAGTACGCCCCCAGGGGGTATCAAACCCCAGCATTTT. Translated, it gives CASTPPGGIKPQHF. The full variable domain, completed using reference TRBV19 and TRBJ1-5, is DGGITQSPKYLFRKEGQNVTLSCEQNLNHDAMYWYRQDPGQGLRLIYYSQIVNDFQKGDIAEGYSVSREKKESFPLTVTSAQKNPTAFYLCASTPPGGIKPQHFGDGTRLSIL.